This T cell receptor (beta chain) originates from a study of cytomegalovirus exposure and HLA in healthy donors. CDR3 length equals 21 residues. The J segment lost 0 bases and the V segment lost 2 bases, leaving 17 bases of the junction unmatched. Germline values: CDR1 ENHRY, CDR2 SYGVKD. This clone was seen a handful of times. The antigen is undetermined. These donors counted as nominally healthy when sampled, but unrecorded immune exposures were likely. Findings and caveats of the study: According to an earlier analysis, most TCR beta V segments yielded productive rearrangements about 87% or about 30% of the time. An apparent linkage of common viral pathogens to several of the most significant clusters emerged in a later analysis.

13 Jbeta primers and 60 Vbeta primers were used for the PCR. Here immunoSEQ multiplex PCR was the method, and the copy in TCRdb shows in-frame clones only, minus some. The sample has 150,000 to 200,000 clones, 70% to 85% seen once; the top ten hold under 2%. Sequencing used PBMCs. This TCR derives from a woman in her 30s in good health and CMV-seronegative. The chain recombines TRBV10-3 with TRBJ2-7; 12 positions match TRBD2. The DNA of the CDR3 is TGTGCCATCAGTGAGGGGGCGCGGGCCGGACTAGCGGGGAGTAGCTCCTACGAGCAGTACTTC. It is translated as CAISEGARAGLAGSSSYEQYF.